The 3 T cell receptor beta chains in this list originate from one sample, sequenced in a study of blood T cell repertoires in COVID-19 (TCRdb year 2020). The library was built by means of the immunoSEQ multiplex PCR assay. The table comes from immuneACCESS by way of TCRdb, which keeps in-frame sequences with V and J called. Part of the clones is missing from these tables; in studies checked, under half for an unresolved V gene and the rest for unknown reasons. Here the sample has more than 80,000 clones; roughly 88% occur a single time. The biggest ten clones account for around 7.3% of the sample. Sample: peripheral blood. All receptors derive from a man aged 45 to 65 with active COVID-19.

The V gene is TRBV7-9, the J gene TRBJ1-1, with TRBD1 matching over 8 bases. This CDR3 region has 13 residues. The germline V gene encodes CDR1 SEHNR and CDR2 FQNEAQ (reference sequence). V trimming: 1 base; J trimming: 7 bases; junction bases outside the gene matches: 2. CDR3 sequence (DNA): TGTGCCAGCAGCTTAGGACAGGGGAATGAAGCTTTCTTT. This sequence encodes CASSLGQGNEAFF.

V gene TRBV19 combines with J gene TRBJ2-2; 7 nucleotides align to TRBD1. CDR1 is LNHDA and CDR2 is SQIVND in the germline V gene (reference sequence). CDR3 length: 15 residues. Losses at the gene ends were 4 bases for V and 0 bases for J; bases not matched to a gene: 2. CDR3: CASSKGGANTGELFF. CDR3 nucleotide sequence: TGTGCCAGTAGTAAAGGGGGCGCGAACACCGGGGAGCTGTTTTTT.

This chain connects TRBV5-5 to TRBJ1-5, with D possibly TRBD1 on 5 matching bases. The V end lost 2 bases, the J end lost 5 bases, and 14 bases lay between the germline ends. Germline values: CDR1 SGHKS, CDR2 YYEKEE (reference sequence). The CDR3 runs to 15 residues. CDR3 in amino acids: CASSFIGGGDQPQHF. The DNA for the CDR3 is TGTGCCAGCAGCTTTATCGGGGGAGGCGATCAGCCCCAGCATTTT.